This T cell receptor beta chain was identified in a study of blood T cell repertoires in COVID-19. Study-wide context: Samples came from the United States, Italy and Spain, spanning acute and convalescent COVID-19.

Only in-frame clones appear in the TCRdb table, and some are missing; sequencing was by immunoSEQ multiplex PCR. Of about 370,000 clones in the sample, 89% were seen once. CDR1 and CDR2 (germline): ENHRY, SYGVKD. There are 16 residues in the CDR3. V dropped 3 bases and J dropped 4; count of bases not matched to a gene: 10. The receptor's source is a woman aged 25 to 39 with COVID-19, enrolled during active disease. This rearrangement joins TRBV10-3 to TRBJ1-2; TRBD1 agrees at 8 bases. The sequenced material came from peripheral blood. The CDR3 is CAISEGVGQGGYGYTF. The CDR3 nucleotides read TGTGCCATCAGTGAAGGCGTTGGACAGGGAGGCTATGGCTACACCTTC.